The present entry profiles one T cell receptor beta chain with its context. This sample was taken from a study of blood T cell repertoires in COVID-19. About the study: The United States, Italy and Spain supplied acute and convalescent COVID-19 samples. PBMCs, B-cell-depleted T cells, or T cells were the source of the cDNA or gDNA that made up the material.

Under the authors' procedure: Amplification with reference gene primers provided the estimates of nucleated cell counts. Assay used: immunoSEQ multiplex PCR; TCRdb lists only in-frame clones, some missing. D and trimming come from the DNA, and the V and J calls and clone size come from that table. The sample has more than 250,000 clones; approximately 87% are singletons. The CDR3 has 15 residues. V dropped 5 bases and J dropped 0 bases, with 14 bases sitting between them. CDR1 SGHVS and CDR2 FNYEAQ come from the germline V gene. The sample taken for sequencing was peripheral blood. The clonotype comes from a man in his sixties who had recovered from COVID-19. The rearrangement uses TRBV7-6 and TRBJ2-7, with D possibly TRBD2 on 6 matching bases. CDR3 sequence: CASSPRAGSSYEQYF. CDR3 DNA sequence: TGTGCCAGCAGCCCTCGAGCGGGTAGCTCCTACGAGCAGTACTTC. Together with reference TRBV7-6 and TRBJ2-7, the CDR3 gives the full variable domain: GAGVSQSPRYKVTKRGQDVALRCDPISGHVSLYWYRQALGQGPEFLTYFNYEAQQDKSGLPNDRFSAERPEGSISTLTIQRTEQRDSAMYRCASSPRAGSSYEQYFGPGTRLTVT.